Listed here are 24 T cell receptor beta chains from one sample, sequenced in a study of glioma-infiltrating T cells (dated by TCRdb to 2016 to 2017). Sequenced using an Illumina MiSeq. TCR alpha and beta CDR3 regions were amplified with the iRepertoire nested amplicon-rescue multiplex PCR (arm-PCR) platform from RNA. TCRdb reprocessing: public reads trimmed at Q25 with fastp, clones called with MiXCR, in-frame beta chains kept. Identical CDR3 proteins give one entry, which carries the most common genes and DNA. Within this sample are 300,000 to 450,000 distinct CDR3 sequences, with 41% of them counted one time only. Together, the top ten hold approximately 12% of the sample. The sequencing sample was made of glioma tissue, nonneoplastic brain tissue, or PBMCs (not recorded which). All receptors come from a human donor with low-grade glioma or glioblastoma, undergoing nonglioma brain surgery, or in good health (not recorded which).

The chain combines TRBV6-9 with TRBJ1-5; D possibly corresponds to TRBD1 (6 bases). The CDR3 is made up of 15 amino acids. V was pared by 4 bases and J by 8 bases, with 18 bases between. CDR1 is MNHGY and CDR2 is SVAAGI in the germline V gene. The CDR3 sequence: CASSFEAGAGEPQHF. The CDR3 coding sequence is TGTGCCAGCAGTTTCGAAGCGGGGGCTGGGGAGCCCCAGCATTTT.

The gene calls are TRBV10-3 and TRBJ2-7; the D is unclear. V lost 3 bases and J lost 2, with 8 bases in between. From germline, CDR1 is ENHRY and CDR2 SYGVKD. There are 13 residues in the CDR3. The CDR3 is CAISDKWAYEQYF. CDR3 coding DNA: TGTGCCATCAGTGATAAGTGGGCCTACGAGCAGTACTTC.

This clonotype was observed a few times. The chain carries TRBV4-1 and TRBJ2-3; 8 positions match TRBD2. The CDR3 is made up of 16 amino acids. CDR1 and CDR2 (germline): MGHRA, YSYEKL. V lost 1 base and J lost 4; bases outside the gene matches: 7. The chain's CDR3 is CASSQASGLVPDTQYF. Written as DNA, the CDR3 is TGCGCCAGCAGCCAAGCATCGGGACTAGTGCCAGATACGCAGTATTTT.

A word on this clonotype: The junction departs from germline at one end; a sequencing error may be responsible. The CDR3, as DNA: TGTGCCAGCACCCTCGGGGAAGGGGACACTGAAGCTTCCTTT. Protein product: CASTLGEGDTEASF. The chain carries TRBV7-9 and TRBJ1-1; the D gene is possibly TRBD1 (6 bases). From germline, CDR1 is SEHNR and CDR2 FQNEAQ (reference sequence). The CDR3 totals 14 residues. The complete variable domain, with remaining parts taken from reference TRBV7-9 and TRBJ1-1, reads DTGVSQNPRHKITKRGQNVTFRCDPISEHNRLYWYRQTLGQGPEFLTYFQNEAQLEKSRLLSDRFSAERPKGSFSTLEIQRTEQGDSAMYLCASTLGEGDTEASFGQGTRLTVV.

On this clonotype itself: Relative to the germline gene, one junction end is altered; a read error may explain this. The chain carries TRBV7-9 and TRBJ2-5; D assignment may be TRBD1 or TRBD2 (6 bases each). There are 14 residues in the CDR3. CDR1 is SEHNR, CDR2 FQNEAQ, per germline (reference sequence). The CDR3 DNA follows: TGTGCCAGCAACTTAGGGGGGAACCAAGAGACCCAGTACTTC. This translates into CASNLGGNQETQYF.

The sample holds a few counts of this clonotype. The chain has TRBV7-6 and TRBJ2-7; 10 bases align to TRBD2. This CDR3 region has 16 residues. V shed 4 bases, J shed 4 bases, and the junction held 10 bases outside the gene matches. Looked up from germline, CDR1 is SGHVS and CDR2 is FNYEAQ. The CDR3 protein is CASSSLSLAGVYEQYF. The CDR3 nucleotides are TGTGCCAGCAGCTCTTTATCCCTAGCGGGAGTATACGAGCAGTACTTC.

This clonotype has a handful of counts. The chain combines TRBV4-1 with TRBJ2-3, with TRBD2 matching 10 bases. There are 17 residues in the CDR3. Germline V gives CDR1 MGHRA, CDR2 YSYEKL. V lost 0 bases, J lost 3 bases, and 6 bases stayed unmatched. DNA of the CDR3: TGCGCCAGCAGCCAAGAGCCTAGCGGGAGCGGGACAGATACGCAGTATTTT. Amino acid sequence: CASSQEPSGSGTDTQYF.

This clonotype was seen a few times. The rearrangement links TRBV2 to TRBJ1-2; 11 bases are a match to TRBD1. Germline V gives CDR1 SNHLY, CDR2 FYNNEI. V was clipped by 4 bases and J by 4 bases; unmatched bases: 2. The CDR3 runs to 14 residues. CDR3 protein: CASSGDRGGYGYTF. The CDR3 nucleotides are TGTGCCAGCAGTGGGGACAGGGGGGGCTATGGCTACACCTTC.

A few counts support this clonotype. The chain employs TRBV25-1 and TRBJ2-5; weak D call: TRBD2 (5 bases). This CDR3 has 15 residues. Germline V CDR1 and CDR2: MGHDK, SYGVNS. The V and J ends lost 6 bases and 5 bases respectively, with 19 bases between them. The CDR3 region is CASSPPEAPGETQYF. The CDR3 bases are TGTGCCAGCAGCCCCCCGGAGGCCCCCGGGGAGACCCAGTACTTC.

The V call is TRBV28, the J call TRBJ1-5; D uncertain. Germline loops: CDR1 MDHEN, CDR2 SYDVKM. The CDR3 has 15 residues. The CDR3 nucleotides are TGTGTTAGCAGTTTATCGGTCATTAGCAATCAGCCCCAGCATTTT. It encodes CVSSLSVISNQPQHF.

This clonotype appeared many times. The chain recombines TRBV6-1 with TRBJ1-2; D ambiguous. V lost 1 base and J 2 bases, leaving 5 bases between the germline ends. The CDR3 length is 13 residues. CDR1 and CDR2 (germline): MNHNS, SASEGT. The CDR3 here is CASSEGWNYGYTF. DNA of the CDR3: TGTGCCAGCAGTGAAGGTTGGAACTATGGCTACACCTTC.

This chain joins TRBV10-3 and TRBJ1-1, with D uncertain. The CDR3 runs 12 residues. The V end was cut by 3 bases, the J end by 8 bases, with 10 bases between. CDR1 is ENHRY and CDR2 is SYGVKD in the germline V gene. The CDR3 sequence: CAISDKAAEAFF. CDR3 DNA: TGTGCCATCAGTGATAAGGCAGCCGAAGCTTTCTTT.

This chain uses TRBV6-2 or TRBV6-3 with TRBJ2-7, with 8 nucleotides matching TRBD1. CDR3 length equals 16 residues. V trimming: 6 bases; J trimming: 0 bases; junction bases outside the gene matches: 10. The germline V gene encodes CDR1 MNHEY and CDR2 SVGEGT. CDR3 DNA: TGTGCCAGCAGCCAATTTTCAGGGGGCGGCTCCTACGAGCAGTACTTC. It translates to CASSQFSGGGSYEQYF.

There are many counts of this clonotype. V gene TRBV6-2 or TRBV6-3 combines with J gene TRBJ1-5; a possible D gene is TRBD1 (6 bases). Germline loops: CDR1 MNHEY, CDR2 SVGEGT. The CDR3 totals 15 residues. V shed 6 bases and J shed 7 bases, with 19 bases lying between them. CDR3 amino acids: CASSGGGLRSQPQHF. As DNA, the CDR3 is TGTGCCAGCAGCGGGGGGGGGCTACGGAGCCAGCCCCAGCATTTT.

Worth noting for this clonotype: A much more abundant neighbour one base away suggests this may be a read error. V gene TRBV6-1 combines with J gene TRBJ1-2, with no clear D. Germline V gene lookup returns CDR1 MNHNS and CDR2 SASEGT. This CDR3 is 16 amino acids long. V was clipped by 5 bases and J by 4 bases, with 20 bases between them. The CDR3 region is CASSPGTGGNSYGYTF. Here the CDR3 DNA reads TGTGCCAGCAGTCCGGGAACCGGAGGAAATAGCTATGGCTACACCTTC.

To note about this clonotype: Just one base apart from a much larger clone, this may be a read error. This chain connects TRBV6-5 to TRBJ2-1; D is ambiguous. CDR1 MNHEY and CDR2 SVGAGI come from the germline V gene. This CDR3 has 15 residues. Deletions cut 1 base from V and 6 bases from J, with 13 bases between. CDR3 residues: CASSYYRQSTNEQFF. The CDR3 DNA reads TGTGCCAGCAGTTACTATCGGCAGTCCACCAATGAGCAGTTCTTC.

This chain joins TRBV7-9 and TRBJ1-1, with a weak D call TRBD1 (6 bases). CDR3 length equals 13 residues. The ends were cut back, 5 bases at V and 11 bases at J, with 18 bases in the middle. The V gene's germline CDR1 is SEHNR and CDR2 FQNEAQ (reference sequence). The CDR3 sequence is CASSPTFGQYAFF. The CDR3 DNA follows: TGTGCCAGCAGCCCAACATTCGGACAGTACGCTTTCTTT.

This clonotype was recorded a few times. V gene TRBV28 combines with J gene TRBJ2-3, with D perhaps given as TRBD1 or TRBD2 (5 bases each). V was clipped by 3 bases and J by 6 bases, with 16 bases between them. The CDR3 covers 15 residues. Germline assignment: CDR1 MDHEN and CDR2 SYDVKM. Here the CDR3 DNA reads TGTGCCAGCAGTTTTGGGACCAGGATTGTGGATACGCAGTATTTT. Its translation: CASSFGTRIVDTQYF.

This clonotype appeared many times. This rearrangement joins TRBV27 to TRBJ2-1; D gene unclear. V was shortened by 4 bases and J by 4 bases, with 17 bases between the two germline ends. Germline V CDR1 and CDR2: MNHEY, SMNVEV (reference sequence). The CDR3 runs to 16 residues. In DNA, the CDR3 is TGTGCCAGCAGTTCAATCTCGTTTGGCGGTTACAATGAGCAGTTCTTC. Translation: CASSSISFGGYNEQFF.

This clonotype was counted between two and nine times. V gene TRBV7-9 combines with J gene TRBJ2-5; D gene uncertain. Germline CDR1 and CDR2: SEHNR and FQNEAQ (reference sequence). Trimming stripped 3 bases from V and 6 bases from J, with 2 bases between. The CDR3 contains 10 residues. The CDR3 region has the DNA TGTGCCAGCAGCTTCAAGACCCAGTACTTC. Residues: CASSFKTQYF.

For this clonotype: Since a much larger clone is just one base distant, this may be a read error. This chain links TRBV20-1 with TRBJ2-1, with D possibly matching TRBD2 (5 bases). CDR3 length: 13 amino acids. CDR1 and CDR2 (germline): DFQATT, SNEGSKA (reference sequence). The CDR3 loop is CSARDSLDNEQLF. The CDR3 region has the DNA TGCAGTGCTAGGGACTCCCTTGACAATGAGCAGCTCTTC.

For the CDR3, the DNA is TGTGCCAGCAGTGACTCGGGGGACAGTCGTTACTGCGAGCAGTACTTC. Amino acid sequence: CASSDSGDSRYCEQYF. The chain recombines TRBV6-4 with TRBJ2-7; 7 nucleotides match TRBD1. This CDR3 comprises 16 residues. Germline CDR1 is MRHNA and CDR2 is SNTAGT. V was pared by 0 bases and J by 6 bases, with 11 bases of the junction left unmatched.

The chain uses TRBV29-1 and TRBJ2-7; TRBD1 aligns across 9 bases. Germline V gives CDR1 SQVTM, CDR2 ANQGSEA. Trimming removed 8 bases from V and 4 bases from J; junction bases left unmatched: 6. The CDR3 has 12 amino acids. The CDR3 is CSPRDRVYEQYF. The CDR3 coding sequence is TGCAGCCCCCGGGACAGGGTGTACGAGCAGTACTTC.

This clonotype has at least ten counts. CDR3 sequence (DNA): TGTGCCAGCAGTTACGAGAGGGAGACAGATACGCAGTATTTT. Protein: CASSYERETDTQYF. The chain recombines TRBV6-5 with TRBJ2-3; perhaps TRBD2 as D (5 bases). Trimming removed 2 bases at V and 3 bases at J, with 9 bases between. CDR3 length equals 14 residues. Germline-derived CDR1 and CDR2 are MNHEY and SVGAGI.